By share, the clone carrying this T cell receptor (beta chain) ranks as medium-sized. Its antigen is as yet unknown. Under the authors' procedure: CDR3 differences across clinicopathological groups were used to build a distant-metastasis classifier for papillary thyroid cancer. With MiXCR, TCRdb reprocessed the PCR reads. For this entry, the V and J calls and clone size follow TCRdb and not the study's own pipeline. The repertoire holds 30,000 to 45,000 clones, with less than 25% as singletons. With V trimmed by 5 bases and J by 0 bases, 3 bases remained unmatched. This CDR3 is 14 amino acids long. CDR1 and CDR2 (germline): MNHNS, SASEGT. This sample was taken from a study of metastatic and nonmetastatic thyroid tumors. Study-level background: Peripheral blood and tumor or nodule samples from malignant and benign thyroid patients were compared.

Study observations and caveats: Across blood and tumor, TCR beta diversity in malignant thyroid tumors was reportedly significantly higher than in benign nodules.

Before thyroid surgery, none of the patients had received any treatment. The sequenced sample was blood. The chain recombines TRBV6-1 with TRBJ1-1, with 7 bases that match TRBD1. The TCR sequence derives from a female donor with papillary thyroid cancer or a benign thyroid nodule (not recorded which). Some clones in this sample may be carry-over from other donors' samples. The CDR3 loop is CASSLQGLNTEAFF. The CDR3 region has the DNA TGTGCCAGCAGTTTACAGGGGCTGAACACTGAAGCTTTCTTT.